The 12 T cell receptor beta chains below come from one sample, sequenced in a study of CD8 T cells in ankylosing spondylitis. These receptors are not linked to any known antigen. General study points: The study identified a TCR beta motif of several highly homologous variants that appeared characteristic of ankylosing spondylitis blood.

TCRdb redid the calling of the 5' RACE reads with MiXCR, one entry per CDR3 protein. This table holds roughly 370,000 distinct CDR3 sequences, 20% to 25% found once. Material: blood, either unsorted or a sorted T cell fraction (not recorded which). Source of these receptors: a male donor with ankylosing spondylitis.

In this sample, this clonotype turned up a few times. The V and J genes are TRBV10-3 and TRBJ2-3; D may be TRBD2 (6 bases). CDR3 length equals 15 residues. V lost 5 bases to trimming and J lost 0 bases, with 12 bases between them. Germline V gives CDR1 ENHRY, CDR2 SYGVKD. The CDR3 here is CAISRGDESTDTQYF. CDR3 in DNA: TGTGCCATCAGTCGCGGGGACGAGAGCACAGATACGCAGTATTTT.

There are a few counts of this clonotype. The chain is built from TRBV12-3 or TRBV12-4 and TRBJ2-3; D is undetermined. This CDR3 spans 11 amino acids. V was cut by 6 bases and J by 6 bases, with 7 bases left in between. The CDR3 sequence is CASSDRDTQYF. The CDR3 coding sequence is TGTGCCAGCAGCGATCGGGATACGCAGTATTTT.

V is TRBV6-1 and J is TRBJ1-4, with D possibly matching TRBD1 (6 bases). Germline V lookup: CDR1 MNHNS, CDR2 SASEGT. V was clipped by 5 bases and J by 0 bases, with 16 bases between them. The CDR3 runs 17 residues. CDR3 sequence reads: CASSRHRGGATNEKLFF. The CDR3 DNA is TGTGCCAGCAGTCGACACCGGGGGGGCGCAACTAATGAAAAACTGTTTTTT.

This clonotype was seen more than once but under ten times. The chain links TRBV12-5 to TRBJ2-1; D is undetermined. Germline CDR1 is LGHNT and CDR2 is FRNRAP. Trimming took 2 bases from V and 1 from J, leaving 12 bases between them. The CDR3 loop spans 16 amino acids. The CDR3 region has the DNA TGTGCTAGTGGTTTGCCCTTAGGGTGGTCCTACAATGAGCAGTTCTTC. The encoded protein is CASGLPLGWSYNEQFF.

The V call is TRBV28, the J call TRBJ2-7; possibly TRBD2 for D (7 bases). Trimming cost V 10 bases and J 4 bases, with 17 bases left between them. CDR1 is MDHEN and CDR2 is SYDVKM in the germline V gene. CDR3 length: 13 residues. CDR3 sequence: CATRGAGVYEQYF. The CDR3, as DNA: TGTGCCACCAGGGGTGCGGGAGTATACGAGCAGTACTTC.

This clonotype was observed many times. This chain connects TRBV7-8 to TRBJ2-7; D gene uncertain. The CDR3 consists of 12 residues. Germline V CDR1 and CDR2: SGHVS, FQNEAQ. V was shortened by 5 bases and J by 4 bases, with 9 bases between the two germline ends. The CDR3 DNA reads TGTGCCAGCAGCCTGCAGATTTACGAGCAGTACTTC. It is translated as CASSLQIYEQYF. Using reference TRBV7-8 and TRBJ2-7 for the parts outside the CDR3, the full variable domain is GAGVSQSPRYKVAKRGQDVALRCDPISGHVSLFWYQQALGQGPEFLTYFQNEAQLDKSGLPSDRFFAERPEGSVSTLKIQRTQQEDSAVYLCASSLQIYEQYFGPGTRLTVT.

CDR3 region: CASSSVQVAQYF. The CDR3 coding sequence is TGTGCCAGCAGCTCCGTCCAAGTGGCCCAGTACTTC. The chain joins TRBV7-6 to TRBJ2-5; D gene ambiguous. There are 12 residues in the CDR3. V was pared by 4 bases and J by 9 bases, with 12 bases between. Germline-derived CDR1 and CDR2 are SGHVS and FNYEAQ.

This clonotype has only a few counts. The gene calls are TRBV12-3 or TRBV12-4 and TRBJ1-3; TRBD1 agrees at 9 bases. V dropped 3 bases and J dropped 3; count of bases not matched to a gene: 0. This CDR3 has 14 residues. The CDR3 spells CASSLTGGGNTIYF. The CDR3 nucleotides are TGTGCCAGCAGTTTGACAGGGGGTGGAAACACCATATATTTT.

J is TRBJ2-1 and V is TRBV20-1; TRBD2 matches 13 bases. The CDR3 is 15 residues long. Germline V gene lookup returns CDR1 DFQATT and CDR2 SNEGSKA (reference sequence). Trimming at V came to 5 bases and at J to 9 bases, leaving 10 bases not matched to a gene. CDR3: CSALPLAGGPSEQFF. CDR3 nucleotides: TGCAGTGCTCTCCCACTAGCGGGAGGGCCCAGTGAGCAGTTCTTC.

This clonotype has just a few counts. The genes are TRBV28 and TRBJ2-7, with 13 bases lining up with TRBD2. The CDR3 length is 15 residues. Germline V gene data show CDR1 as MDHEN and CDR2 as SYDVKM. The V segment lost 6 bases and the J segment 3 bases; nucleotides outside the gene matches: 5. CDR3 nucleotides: TGTGCCAGCAGCTCACTAGCGGGAGGGAACTACGAGCAGTACTTC. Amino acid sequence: CASSSLAGGNYEQYF.

DNA for the CDR3: TGTGCCAGCAGTGCTGAGCGGGGCACCGGGGAGCTGTTTTTT. Its translation: CASSAERGTGELFF. This chain uses TRBV6-4 with TRBJ2-2, with 7 bases lining up with TRBD2. The V and J ends lost 4 bases and 4 bases, in that order; junction bases with no gene match: 3. This CDR3 contains 14 residues. CDR1 and CDR2 from the germline V gene are MRHNA and SNTAGT.

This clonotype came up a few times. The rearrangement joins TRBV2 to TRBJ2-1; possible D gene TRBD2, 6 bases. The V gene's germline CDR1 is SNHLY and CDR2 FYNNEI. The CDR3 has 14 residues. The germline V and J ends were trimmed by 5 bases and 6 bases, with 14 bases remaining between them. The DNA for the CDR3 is TGTGCCAGCAGTAAGGGACTCGGAGGCAATGAGCAGTTCTTC. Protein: CASSKGLGGNEQFF.